The 14 T cell receptor beta chains reported below all come from one sample, sequenced in a study of blood T cells in healthy people across ages (dated by TCRdb to the mid-2010s). Libraries were constructed by 5' RACE. Instrument on record: Illumina HiSeq 2500. A second 7 to 11 cycle PCR used a sample-barcoded 5' primer and a J-beta primer mix. The public reads were reprocessed in TCRdb via fastp at Q25 and MiXCR, keeping in-frame beta chains. For every CDR3 protein sequence, its rows merge into one entry that carries the most common genes and DNA. Here the sample has around 1.7 million distinct CDR3 sequences; roughly 28% occur a single time. Roughly 8% of the sample rests with the top ten. Source material: blood. The receptors come from a woman aged 25-40 years in good health.

The rearrangement links TRBV20-1 to TRBJ2-5; D possibly corresponds to TRBD1 (6 bases). This CDR3 comprises 13 residues. Trimming removed 3 bases at V and 3 bases at J, with 11 bases between. Germline V gene data show CDR1 as DFQATT and CDR2 as SNEGSKA (reference sequence). CDR3 in amino acids: CSASGTRKETQYF. Written as DNA, the CDR3 is TGCAGTGCTAGCGGGACACGAAAAGAGACCCAGTACTTC.

J is TRBJ2-3 and V is TRBV28, with D hard to call. The CDR3 is made up of 15 amino acids. CDR1 is MDHEN and CDR2 is SYDVKM in the germline V gene. Trimming cost V 2 bases and J 2 bases, with 11 bases left between them. The CDR3 sequence is CASSLILGPTDTQYF. The CDR3 coding sequence is TGTGCCAGCAGTTTAATCTTAGGCCCCACAGATACGCAGTATTTT.

This clonotype was seen only a few times. CDR3 region: CASSANPEPYEQYF. CDR3 coding DNA: TGTGCCAGCAGCGCCAACCCGGAGCCCTACGAGCAGTACTTC. The chain is built from TRBV7-2 and TRBJ2-7; D is uncertain. The V and J ends lost 5 bases and 2 bases respectively, with 13 bases between them. There are 14 residues in the CDR3. The germline V gene encodes CDR1 SGHTA and CDR2 FQGNSA. Complete variable domain (other parts from reference TRBV7-2 and TRBJ2-7): GAGVSQSPSNKVTEKGKDVELRCDPISGHTALYWYRQSLGQGLEFLIYFQGNSAPDKSGLPSDRFSAERTGGSVSTLTIQRTQQEDSAVYLCASSANPEPYEQYFGPGTRLTVT.

This clonotype was detected a few times. This chain links TRBV4-3 with TRBJ2-1, with TRBD2 identical over 10 bases. Germline CDR1 reads LGHNA; CDR2 reads YSLEER. The CDR3 is 15 amino acids. Germline trimming cut 1 base from V and 10 bases from J; bases unmatched to any gene: 7. CDR3 sequence reads: CASSQGLAGEEEQFF. In nucleotides, the CDR3 is TGCGCCAGCAGCCAAGGGCTAGCGGGAGAAGAGGAGCAGTTCTTC.

This chain uses TRBV7-8 with TRBJ1-3, with TRBD1 identical over 10 bases. V lost 2 bases, J lost 6 bases, and 7 bases stayed unmatched. Looked up from germline, CDR1 is SGHVS and CDR2 is FQNEAQ. The CDR3 is 16 amino acids. The CDR3 loop reads CASSLPGTGASNTIYF. CDR3 nucleotide sequence: TGTGCCAGCAGCTTACCCGGGACAGGGGCGTCAAACACCATATATTTT.

This sequence joins TRBV11-3 and TRBJ2-7, with 7 nucleotides matching TRBD1. V gave up 5 bases and J gave up 7 bases; unmatched junction bases: 14. Germline CDR1 SGHNT, CDR2 YENEEA. The CDR3 is 15 amino acids. The CDR3 nucleotides are TGTGCCAGCAGCCCCAGGGGGTCCCAACCAACTGAGCAGTACTTC. Its protein is CASSPRGSQPTEQYF.

This clonotype appeared a few times. This chain links TRBV20-1 with TRBJ1-4; 9 bases are a match to TRBD1. Germline CDR1 is DFQATT and CDR2 is SNEGSKA (reference sequence). The CDR3 spans 13 residues. CDR3 loop: CSARRRDRDRLFF. The CDR3 DNA reads TGCAGCGCGCGCCGCAGGGACAGGGATCGACTGTTTTTT.

Here the CDR3 DNA reads TGTGCCAGCAGTCTTCGACAGGGGGCGCGGGAGACCCAGTACTTC. This translates into CASSLRQGARETQYF. V and J are TRBV12-3 or TRBV12-4 and TRBJ2-5; the match to TRBD1 covers 10 bases. V dropped 5 bases and J dropped 5; count of bases not matched to a gene: 8. CDR3 size: 15 residues.

This clonotype was seen at least ten times. The chain is built from TRBV12-3 or TRBV12-4 and TRBJ2-7; tentative D call: TRBD1 (5 bases). Trimming removed 5 bases from V and 2 bases from J, with 10 bases in between. The CDR3 length is 13 residues. In DNA, the CDR3 is TGTGCCAGCAGTCGCAGGGTTGCCTACGAGCAGTACTTC. Encoded protein: CASSRRVAYEQYF.

This clonotype has a handful of counts. This chain links TRBV12-3 or TRBV12-4 with TRBJ2-3; tentative D call: TRBD1 (6 bases). CDR3 length: 15 amino acids. Between the trimmed V and J ends, which lost 5 bases and 3 bases, there was a span of 15 bases. The CDR3 region has the DNA TGTGCCAGCAGTAGAAGGGGGTTGGGTACAGATACGCAGTATTTT. Residues: CASSRRGLGTDTQYF.

This clonotype was counted only a few times. The rearrangement joins TRBV25-1 to TRBJ1-5; D ambiguous. This CDR3 is 16 amino acids long. Trimming left V 6 bases short and J 4 bases short, with 19 bases between. Germline V gene lookup returns CDR1 MGHDK and CDR2 SYGVNS. The CDR3 nucleotides read TGTGCCAGCAGCGTAGAGAGAGAGGCCAAGAATCAGCCCCAGCATTTT. This gives the protein CASSVEREAKNQPQHF.

V is TRBV14 and J is TRBJ1-6, with a weak D call TRBD1 (5 bases). The CDR3 spans 16 residues. With 0 bases removed from V and 4 bases from J, the gap between germline ends came to 10 bases. In germline, CDR1 is SGHDN, CDR2 FVKESK. The DNA for the CDR3 is TGTGCCAGCAGCCAAGATCGGGGGACTTATAATTCACCCCTCCACTTT. Residues: CASSQDRGTYNSPLHF.

A note on this clonotype: At one of its ends the junction is not consistent with the germline gene, which may arise from a read error. The chain links TRBV28 to TRBJ2-1; D gene unclear. The CDR3 extends over 14 amino acids. Germline V gene sequence: CDR1 MDHEN, CDR2 SYDVKM. The CDR3 here is CASSSGSQYNEQDF. DNA for the CDR3: TGTGCCAGCAGTTCCGGGTCACAGTACAATGAGCAGGACTTC. Variable domain in full (rest from reference TRBV28 and TRBJ2-1): DVKVTQSSRYLVKRTGEKVFLECVQDMDHENMFWYRQDPGLGLRLIYFSYDVKMKEKGDIPEGYSVSREKKERFSLILESASTNQTSMYLCASSSGSQYNEQDFGPGTRLTVL.

This clonotype was recorded at least ten times. The chain joins TRBV7-2 to TRBJ2-1; a weak D match, TRBD1 (5 bases). CDR3 size: 13 residues. Trimming removed 5 bases at V and 4 bases at J, with 9 bases between. Germline V gives CDR1 SGHTA, CDR2 FQGNSA. CDR3: CASSPAGYNEQFF. The CDR3 region has the DNA TGTGCCAGCAGCCCCGCAGGGTACAATGAGCAGTTCTTC.